Listed below are T cell receptor beta chains from one sample, sequenced in a study of blood T cells in healthy people across ages. TCRdb reprocessed the 5' RACE reads via MiXCR and lists one record per CDR3 protein. The table records roughly 800,000 distinct CDR3 sequences, 35% to 40% of them present only once. Sequencing was done on a sample of blood. These receptors were obtained from a man between 18 and 35 years old in good health. CDR3s include the opening cysteine and the closing phenylalanine or tryptophan. Each record gives: V gene, clone size, J gene, D gene, CDR3 DNA, CDR3 protein. D genes are given only for firm matches. The size field is filled for only some rows; it gives once, few, many or a size class.

TRBV29-1	few	TRBJ2-6	.	TGCAGCGTTGCCTCGGGAGGGAGACAGGGGCCCTATTCTGGGGCCAACGTCCTGACTTTC	CSVASGGRQGPYSGANVLTF
TRBV12-3/TRBV12-4	.	TRBJ2-5	TRBD2	TGTGCCAGCAGTTTATCCGGACTAGCGGGGGAAGAGACCCAGTACTTC	CASSLSGLAGEETQYF
TRBV20-1	.	TRBJ2-7	.	TGCAGTGCGCAAGAAGGGGGGTCCTACAATGAGCAGTACTTC	CSAQEGGSYNEQYF
TRBV9	.	TRBJ2-7	TRBD2	TGTGCCAGCAGCGTAGGATCGGGGGGGGCGGCATACGAGCAGTACTTC	CASSVGSGGAAYEQYF
TRBV9	.	TRBJ1-1	TRBD1	TGTGCCAGCAGCCCAGAGGGGGCGGGGAACACTGAAGCTTTCTTT	CASSPEGAGNTEAFF
TRBV15	.	TRBJ2-1	.	TGTGCCACCAGCAGGATCCTCGAGAATGAGCAGTTCTTC	CATSRILENEQFF
TRBV15	.	TRBJ1-2	TRBD1	TGTGCCACCAGCCTTGGCGAGGGGGCCTATGGCTACACCTTC	CATSLGEGAYGYTF
TRBV27	.	TRBJ1-2	.	TGTGCCAGCAGTCCCACAGGGTTCGTCTATGGCTACACCTTC	CASSPTGFVYGYTF
TRBV10-3	few	TRBJ1-2	TRBD1	TGTGCCATCAGTGAGTCGATAGGACAGGGGGACTATGGCTACACCTTC	CAISESIGQGDYGYTF
TRBV10-3	.	TRBJ1-6	.	TGTGCCATCAGCCGCTCCGAACGGAGGGGCTCACCCCTCCACTTT	CAISRSERRGSPLHF
TRBV12-3/TRBV12-4	.	TRBJ1-1	.	TGTGCCAGCGCCCCCGGGGGCTGGGCCACTGAAGCTTTCTTT	CASAPGGWATEAFF
TRBV5-6	.	TRBJ1-5	.	TGTGCCAGCAGCTCCGGGTCCTTACTTAATCAGCCCCAGCATTTT	CASSSGSLLNQPQHF
TRBV12-3/TRBV12-4	.	TRBJ2-3	.	TGTGCCAGCAGCCAAGGCGGGCCGCAGTATTTT	CASSQGGPQYF
TRBV7-7	.	TRBJ2-1	TRBD1	TGTGCCAGCAGCTTAACTTACAGGGGCGACAATGAGCAGTTCTTC	CASSLTYRGDNEQFF
TRBV27	few	TRBJ1-2	.	TGTGCCAGCAGTTTATGGGGGGCTATTGACGATGGCTACACCTTC	CASSLWGAIDDGYTF
TRBV6-6	.	TRBJ2-7	.	TGTGCCAGCAACATGCAGGCCTACAATGAGCAGTACTTC	CASNMQAYNEQYF
TRBV7-2	many	TRBJ2-3	TRBD1	TGTGCCAGCAGCAGACAGGGTCAAAGTAATACGCAGTATTTT	CASSRQGQSNTQYF
TRBV6-6	.	TRBJ1-1	TRBD1	TGTGCCAGCGCAACACAGGGGGGACAAATGAACACTGAAGCTTTCTTT	CASATQGGQMNTEAFF
TRBV4-3	few	TRBJ2-7	.	TGCGCCAGCAGCCCCTACGGGTACTTC	CASSPYGYF
TRBV6-6	.	TRBJ2-5	TRBD1	TGTGCCAGCAGCTACCGGGACAGGGTGCCGAGAGAGCAGTACTTC	CASSYRDRVPREQYF
TRBV7-2	few	TRBJ2-7	TRBD1	TGTGCCAGCGCAGGACAGGAAGGTTACGAGCAGTACTTC	CASAGQEGYEQYF
TRBV29-1	.	TRBJ1-2	.	TGCAGCGTTGAAGATCCTAGTCGGTCTGACTACACCTTC	CSVEDPSRSDYTF
TRBV7-2	few	TRBJ2-5	.	TGTGCCAGCAGCTTAGTTGGGACCCCTGGGGAGACCCAGTACTTC	CASSLVGTPGETQYF
TRBV20-1	.	TRBJ2-1	TRBD2	TGCAGTGCCACCTCCGGGCTAGCGGTGAACAATGAGCAGTTCTTC	CSATSGLAVNNEQFF
TRBV5-6	.	TRBJ2-3	TRBD1	TGTGCCAGCAGCGTGGAAGGGGGCCCTAGCACAGATACGCAGTATTTT	CASSVEGGPSTDTQYF
TRBV20-1	many	TRBJ2-2	TRBD1	TGCAGTGCTAGCGTCGGGACAGGGAACACCGGGGAGCTGTTTTTT	CSASVGTGNTGELFF
TRBV6-5	few	TRBJ1-5	TRBD1	TGTGCCAGCCAAGGGGGCGTGAATCAGCCCCAGCATTTT	CASQGGVNQPQHF